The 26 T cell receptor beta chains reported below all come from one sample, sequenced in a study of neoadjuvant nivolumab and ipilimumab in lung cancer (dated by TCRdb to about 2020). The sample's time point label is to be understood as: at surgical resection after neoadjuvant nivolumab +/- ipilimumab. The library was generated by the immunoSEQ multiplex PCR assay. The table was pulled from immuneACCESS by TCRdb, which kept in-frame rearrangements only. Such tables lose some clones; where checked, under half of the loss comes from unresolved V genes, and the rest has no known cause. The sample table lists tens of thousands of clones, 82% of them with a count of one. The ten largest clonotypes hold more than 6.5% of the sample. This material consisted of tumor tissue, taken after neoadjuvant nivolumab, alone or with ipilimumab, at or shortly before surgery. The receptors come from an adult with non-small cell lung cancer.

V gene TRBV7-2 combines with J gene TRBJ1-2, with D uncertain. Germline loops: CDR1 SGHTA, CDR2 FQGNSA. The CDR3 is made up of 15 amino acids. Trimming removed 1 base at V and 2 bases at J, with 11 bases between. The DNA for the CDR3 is TGTGCCAGCAGCTTAGTCCGCGGCAGAAACTATGGCTACACCTTC. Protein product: CASSLVRGRNYGYTF.

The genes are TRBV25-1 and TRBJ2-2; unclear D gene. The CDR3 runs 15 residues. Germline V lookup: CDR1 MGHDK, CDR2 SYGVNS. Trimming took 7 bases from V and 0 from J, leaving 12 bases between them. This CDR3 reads CASNQGGANTGELFF. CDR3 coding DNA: TGTGCCAGCAATCAAGGTGGGGCGAACACCGGGGAGCTGTTTTTT. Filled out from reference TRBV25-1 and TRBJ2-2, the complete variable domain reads EADIYQTPRYLVIGTGKKITLECSQTMGHDKMYWYQQDPGMELHLIHYSYGVNSTEKGDLSSESTVSRIRTEHFPLTLESARPSHTSQYLCASNQGGANTGELFFGEGSRLTVL.

In DNA, the CDR3 is TGTGCCTGGAGTGAACTTAGCGGAGGGGAGACCCAGTACTTC. This sequence encodes CAWSELSGGETQYF. V usage is TRBV30 and J usage is TRBJ2-5, with D tentatively TRBD2 (6 bases). The germline gives CDR1 GTSNPN, CDR2 SVGIG (reference sequence). There are 14 residues in the CDR3. V was shortened by 1 base and J by 5 bases, with 14 bases between the two germline ends.

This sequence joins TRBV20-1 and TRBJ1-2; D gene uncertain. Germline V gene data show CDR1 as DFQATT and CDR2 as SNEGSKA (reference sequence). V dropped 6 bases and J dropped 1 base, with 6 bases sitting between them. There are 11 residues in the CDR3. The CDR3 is CSATGNYGYTF. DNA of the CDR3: TGCAGTGCCACGGGTAACTATGGCTACACCTTC.

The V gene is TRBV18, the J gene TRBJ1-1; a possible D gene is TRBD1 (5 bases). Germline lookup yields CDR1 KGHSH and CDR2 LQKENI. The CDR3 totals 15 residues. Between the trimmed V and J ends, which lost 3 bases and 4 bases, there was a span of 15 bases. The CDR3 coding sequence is TGTGCCAGCTCACCCATTGTCGCGGGGACCACTGAAGCTTTCTTT. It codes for CASSPIVAGTTEAFF.

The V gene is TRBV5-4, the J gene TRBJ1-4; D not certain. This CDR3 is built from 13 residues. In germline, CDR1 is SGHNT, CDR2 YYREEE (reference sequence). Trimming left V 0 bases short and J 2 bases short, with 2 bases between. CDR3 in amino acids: CASSLDTNEKLFF. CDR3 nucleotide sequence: TGTGCCAGCAGCTTGGACACTAATGAAAAACTGTTTTTT.

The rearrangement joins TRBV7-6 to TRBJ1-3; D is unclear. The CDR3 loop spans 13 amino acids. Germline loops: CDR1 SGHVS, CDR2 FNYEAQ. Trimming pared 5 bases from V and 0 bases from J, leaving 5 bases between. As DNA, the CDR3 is TGTGCCAGCAGCGCGAGCTCTGGAAACACCATATATTTT. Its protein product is CASSASSGNTIYF. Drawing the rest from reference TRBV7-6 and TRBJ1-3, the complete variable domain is GAGVSQSPRYKVTKRGQDVALRCDPISGHVSLYWYRQALGQGPEFLTYFNYEAQQDKSGLPNDRFSAERPEGSISTLTIQRTEQRDSAMYRCASSASSGNTIYFGEGSWLTVV.

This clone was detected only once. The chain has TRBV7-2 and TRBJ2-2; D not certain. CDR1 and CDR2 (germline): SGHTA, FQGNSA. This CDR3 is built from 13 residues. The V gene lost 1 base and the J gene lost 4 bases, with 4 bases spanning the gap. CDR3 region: CASSLDLTGELFF. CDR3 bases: TGTGCCAGCAGCTTAGATCTCACCGGGGAGCTGTTTTTT.

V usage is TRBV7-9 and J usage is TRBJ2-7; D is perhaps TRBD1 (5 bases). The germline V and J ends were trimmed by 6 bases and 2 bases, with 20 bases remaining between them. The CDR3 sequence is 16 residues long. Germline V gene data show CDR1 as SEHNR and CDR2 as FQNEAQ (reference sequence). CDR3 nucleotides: TGTGCCAGCAGTCAGTATCAGGGTGGAGAAACCTACGAGCAGTACTTC. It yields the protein CASSQYQGGETYEQYF.

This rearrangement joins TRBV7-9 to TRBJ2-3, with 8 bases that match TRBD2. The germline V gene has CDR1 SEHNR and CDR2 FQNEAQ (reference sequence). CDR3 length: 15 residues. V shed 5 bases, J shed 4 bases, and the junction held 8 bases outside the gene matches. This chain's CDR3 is CASSTLGLAPDTQYF. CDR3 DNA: TGTGCCAGCAGCACCCTCGGACTAGCCCCAGATACGCAGTATTTT.

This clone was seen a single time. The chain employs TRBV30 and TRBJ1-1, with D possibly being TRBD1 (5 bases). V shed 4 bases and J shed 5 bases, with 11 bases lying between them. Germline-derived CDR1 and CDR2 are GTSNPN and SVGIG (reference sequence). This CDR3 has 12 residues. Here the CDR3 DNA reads TGTGCCTGGAATGGGGCTAGGACTGAAGCTTTCTTT. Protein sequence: CAWNGARTEAFF.

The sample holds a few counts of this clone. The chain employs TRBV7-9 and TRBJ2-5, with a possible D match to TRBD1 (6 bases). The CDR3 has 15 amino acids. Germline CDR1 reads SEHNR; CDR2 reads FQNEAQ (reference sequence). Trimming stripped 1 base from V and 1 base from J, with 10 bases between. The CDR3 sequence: CASSLEPGAQETQYF. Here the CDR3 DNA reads TGTGCCAGCAGCTTAGAACCAGGGGCCCAAGAGACCCAGTACTTC. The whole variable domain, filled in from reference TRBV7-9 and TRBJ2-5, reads DTGVSQNPRHKITKRGQNVTFRCDPISEHNRLYWYRQTLGQGPEFLTYFQNEAQLEKSRLLSDRFSAERPKGSFSTLEIQRTEQGDSAMYLCASSLEPGAQETQYFGPGTRLLVL.

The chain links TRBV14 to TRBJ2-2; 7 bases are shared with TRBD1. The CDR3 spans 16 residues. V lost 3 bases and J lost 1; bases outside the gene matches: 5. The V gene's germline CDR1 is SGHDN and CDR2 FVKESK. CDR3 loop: CASSQRQGLNTGELFF. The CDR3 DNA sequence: TGTGCCAGCAGCCAGAGACAGGGTTTGAACACCGGGGAGCTGTTTTTT. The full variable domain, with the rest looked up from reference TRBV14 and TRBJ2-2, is EAGVTQFPSHSVIEKGQTVTLRCDPISGHDNLYWYRRVMGKEIKFLLHFVKESKQDESGMPNNRFLAERTGGTYSTLKVQPAELEDSGVYFCASSQRQGLNTGELFFGEGSRLTVL.

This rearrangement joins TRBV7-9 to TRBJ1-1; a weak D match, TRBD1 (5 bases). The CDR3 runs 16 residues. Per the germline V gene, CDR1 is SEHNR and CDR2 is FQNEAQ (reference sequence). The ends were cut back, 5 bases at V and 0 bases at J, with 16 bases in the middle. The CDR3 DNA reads TGTGCCAGCAGCCGTACGGGGGGGTTCATGAACACTGAAGCTTTCTTT. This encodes CASSRTGGFMNTEAFF.

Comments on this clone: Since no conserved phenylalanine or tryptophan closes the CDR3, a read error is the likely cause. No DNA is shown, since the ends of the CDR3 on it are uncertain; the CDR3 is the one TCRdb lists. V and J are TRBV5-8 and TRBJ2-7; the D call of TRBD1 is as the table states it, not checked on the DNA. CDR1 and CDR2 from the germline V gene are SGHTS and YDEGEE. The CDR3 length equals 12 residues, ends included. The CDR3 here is CASSLAKGQLSS.

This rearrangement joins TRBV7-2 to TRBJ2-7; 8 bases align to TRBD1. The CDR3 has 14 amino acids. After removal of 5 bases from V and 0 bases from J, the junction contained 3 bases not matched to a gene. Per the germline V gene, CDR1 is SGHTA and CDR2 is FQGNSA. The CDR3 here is CASSGTGSSYEQYF. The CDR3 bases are TGTGCCAGCAGCGGGACAGGAAGCTCCTACGAGCAGTACTTC.

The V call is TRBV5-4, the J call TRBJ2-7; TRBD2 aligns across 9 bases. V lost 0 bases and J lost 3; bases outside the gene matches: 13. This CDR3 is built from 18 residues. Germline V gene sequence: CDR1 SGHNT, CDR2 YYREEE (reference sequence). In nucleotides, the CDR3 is TGTGCCAGCAGCTTGGCTCAGGGAGGACTAGCGTCTAACTACGAGCAGTACTTC. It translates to CASSLAQGGLASNYEQYF.

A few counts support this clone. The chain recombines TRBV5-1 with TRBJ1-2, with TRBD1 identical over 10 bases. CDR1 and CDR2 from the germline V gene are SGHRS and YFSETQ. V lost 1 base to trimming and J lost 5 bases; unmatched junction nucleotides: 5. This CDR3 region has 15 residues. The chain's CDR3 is CASSLKTGQGYGYTF. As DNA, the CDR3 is TGCGCCAGCAGCTTGAAGACGGGACAGGGGTATGGCTACACCTTC.

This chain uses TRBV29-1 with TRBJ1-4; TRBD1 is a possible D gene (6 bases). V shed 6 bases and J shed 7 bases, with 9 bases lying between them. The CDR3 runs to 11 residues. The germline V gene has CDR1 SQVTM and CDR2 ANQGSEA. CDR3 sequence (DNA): TGCAGCGTCAACAGGGCTGAAAAACTGTTTTTT. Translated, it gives CSVNRAEKLFF. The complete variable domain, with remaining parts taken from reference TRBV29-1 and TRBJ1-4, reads SAVISQKPSRDICQRGTSLTIQCQVDSQVTMMFWYRQQPGQSLTLIATANQGSEATYESGFVIDKFPISRPNLTFSTLTVSNMSPEDSSIYLCSVNRAEKLFFGSGTQLSVL.

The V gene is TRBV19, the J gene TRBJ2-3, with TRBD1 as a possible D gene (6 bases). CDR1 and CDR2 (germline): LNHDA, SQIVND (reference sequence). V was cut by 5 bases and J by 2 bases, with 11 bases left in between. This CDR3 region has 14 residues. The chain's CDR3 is CASSLTGHTDTQYF. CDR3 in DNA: TGTGCCAGTAGTTTGACAGGCCACACAGATACGCAGTATTTT.

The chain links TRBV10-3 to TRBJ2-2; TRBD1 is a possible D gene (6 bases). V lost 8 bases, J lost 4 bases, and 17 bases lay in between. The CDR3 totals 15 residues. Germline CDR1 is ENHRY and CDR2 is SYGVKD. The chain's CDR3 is CAILRSRGSTGELFF. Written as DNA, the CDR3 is TGTGCCATCTTGCGTAGCAGGGGCTCCACCGGGGAGCTGTTTTTT.

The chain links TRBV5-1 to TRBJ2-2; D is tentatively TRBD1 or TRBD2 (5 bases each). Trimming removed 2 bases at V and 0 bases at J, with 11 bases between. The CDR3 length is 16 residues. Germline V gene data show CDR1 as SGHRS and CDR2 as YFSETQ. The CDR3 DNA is TGCGCCAGCAGCTTAGGGACGAGTACGAACACCGGGGAGCTGTTTTTT. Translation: CASSLGTSTNTGELFF.

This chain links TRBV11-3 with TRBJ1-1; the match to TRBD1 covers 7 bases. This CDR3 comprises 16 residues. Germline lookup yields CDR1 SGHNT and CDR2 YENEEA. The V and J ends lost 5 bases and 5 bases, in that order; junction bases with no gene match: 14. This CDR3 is CASSRQGRGLRTEAFF. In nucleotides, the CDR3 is TGTGCCAGCAGCAGACAGGGTCGAGGGCTTCGGACTGAAGCTTTCTTT. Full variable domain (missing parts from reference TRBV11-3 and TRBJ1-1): EAGVVQSPRYKIIEKKQPVAFWCNPISGHNTLYWYLQNLGQGPELLIRYENEEAVDDSQLPKDRFSAERLKGVDSTLKIQPAELGDSAVYLCASSRQGRGLRTEAFFGQGTRLTVV.

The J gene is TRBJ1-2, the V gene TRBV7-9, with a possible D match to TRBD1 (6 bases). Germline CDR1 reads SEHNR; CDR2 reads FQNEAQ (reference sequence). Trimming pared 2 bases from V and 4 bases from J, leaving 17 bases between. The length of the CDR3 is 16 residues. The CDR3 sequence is CASSLRGPEGGYGYTF. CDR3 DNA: TGTGCCAGCAGCTTAAGGGGCCCCGAGGGGGGCTATGGCTACACCTTC.

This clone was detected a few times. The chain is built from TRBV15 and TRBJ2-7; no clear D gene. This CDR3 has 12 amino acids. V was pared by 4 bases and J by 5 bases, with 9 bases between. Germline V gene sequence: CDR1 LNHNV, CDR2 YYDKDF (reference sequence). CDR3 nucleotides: TGTGCCACCAGCACCCAATTAGACGAGCAGTACTTC. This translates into CATSTQLDEQYF.

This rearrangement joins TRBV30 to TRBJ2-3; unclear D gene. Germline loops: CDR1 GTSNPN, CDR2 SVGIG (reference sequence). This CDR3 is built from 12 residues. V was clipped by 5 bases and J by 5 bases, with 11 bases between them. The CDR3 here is CAWAPTLDTQYF. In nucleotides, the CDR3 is TGTGCCTGGGCCCCTACACTAGATACGCAGTATTTT. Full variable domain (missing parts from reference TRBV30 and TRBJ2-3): SQTIHQWPATLVQPVGSPLSLECTVEGTSNPNLYWYRQAAGRGLQLLFYSVGIGQISSEVPQNLSASRPQDRQFILSSKKLLLSDSGFYLCAWAPTLDTQYFGPGTRLTVL.